This T cell receptor (beta chain) was captured in a study of Tregs in tolerant kidney transplant recipients. General study results and limits: Validation in larger populations is needed because few patients were studied. Antigen-driven expansion was suggested because donor-specific Tregs expanded more than all Tregs in tolerant patients.

Repertoires were generated with immunoSEQ multiplex PCR, while TCRdb's copy carries only in-frame clones and drops some. The sample has 15,000 to 18,000 clones, over 40% seen once. After 6 days with irradiated graft donor PBMCs, CFSE-labeled recipient PBMCs were FACS-sorted. About this clone: Its specificity is unknown.

The sample was CD4+ T cells from blood cultured with allogeneic cells, taken before the transplant. The sequence came from a human patient who received a combined kidney and bone marrow transplant.

CDR3 protein: CASSYWGPSYEQYF. CDR3 nucleotides: TGTGCCAGCAGTTATTGGGGGCCGTCCTACGAGCAGTACTTC. V is TRBV6-5 and J is TRBJ2-7; possibly TRBD1 for D (6 bases). The V end was cut by 3 bases, the J end by 1 base, with 10 bases between. The CDR3 length is 14 residues. CDR1 is MNHEY and CDR2 is SVGAGI in the germline V gene.